This TCR beta chain derives from a study of blood T cell repertoires in COVID-19. At the level of the study: The origin of the acute and convalescent COVID-19 samples was the United States, Italy and Spain.

Using immunoSEQ multiplex PCR, the repertoire was profiled, and TCRdb retains in-frame clones only, with some absent. This sample carries around 330,000 clones, around 89% of them seen once, and the ten largest clones take approximately 9.4%. The table lists this clone with a count of one. CDR1 SGHTA and CDR2 FQGTGA come from the germline V gene. CDR3 length: 15 amino acids. With 5 bases clipped from V and 3 bases from J, the junction kept 6 bases outside the gene matches. Participants' own reports of clinical history determined their cohort assignment. Sequenced input: PBMCs or T cells enriched from blood (not recorded which). This sequence originates from a middle-aged woman who had recovered from COVID-19. The chain has TRBV7-3 and TRBJ1-4; the match to TRBD1 covers 7 bases. The CDR3 sequence is CASSVTGESNEKLFF. In DNA form, the CDR3 reads TGTGCCAGCAGCGTCACAGGGGAGTCTAATGAAAAACTGTTTTTT.